These T cell receptor beta chains were read from a single sample in a study of shared clonotypes between healthy human individuals. Using immunoSEQ multiplex PCR, the repertoire was profiled, and TCRdb retains in-frame clones only, with some absent. Here the sample spans more than 400,000 clones, roughly 80% being singletons. The sample comprised PBMCs. These receptors were taken from a woman aged 40 to 55 in good health. Some clones in this sample may be carry-over from other donors' samples. CDR3s include the opening cysteine and the closing phenylalanine or tryptophan. A D gene is named only where the DNA matches it firmly. Clone size is given for some rows only: seen once, a few or many times, or a class if the clone is expanded.

clone_size j_call v_call d_call cdr3_aa cdr3_nt
- TRBJ2-1 TRBV7-9 - CASSRGGISYNEQFF TGTGCCAGCAGCAGAGGGGGTATCTCCTACAATGAGCAGTTCTTC
- TRBJ2-2 TRBV5-1 TRBD1 CASSAATGAGELFF TGCGCCAGCAGCGCCGCCACAGGGGCCGGGGAGCTGTTTTTT
once TRBJ2-6 TRBV7-2 TRBD2 CASSPAGGSGANVLTF TGTGCCAGCAGCCCTGCGGGGGGATCTGGGGCCAACGTCCTGACTTTC
- TRBJ2-1 TRBV6-1 - CATRGPGSLYEQFF TGTGCCACCAGGGGTCCGGGATCCCTCTATGAGCAGTTCTTC
- TRBJ2-5 TRBV5-6 - CASSLAGLAQETQYF TGTGCCAGCAGCTTGGCCGGGCTAGCGCAAGAGACCCAGTACTTC
- TRBJ2-7 TRBV18 - CASSWGRNYEQYF TGTGCCAGCTCATGGGGCAGAAACTACGAGCAGTACTTC
- TRBJ2-2 TRBV9 - CASSVAQGQNTGELFF TGTGCCAGCAGCGTAGCTCAGGGACAAAACACCGGGGAGCTGTTTTTT
- TRBJ1-5 TRBV7-8 - CASSLTTAKGQPQHF TGTGCCAGCAGCTTAACCACTGCAAAAGGGCAGCCCCAGCATTTT
- TRBJ2-5 TRBV7-3 - CASSLVTGAAQYF TGTGCCAGCAGCTTAGTGACGGGGGCGGCCCAGTACTTC
- TRBJ2-7 TRBV7-2 TRBD2 CASSWGGSEQYF TGTGCCAGCAGCTGGGGGGGTAGCGAGCAGTACTTC
- TRBJ1-2 TRBV9 TRBD1 CASSGRQGIYGYTF TGTGCCAGCAGCGGCCGACAGGGGATCTATGGCTACACCTTC
- TRBJ2-1 TRBV28 - CASSSLLTGKGDNEQFF TGTGCCAGCAGTTCGCTACTTACAGGGAAAGGGGACAATGAGCAGTTCTTC
once TRBJ2-5 TRBV18 - CASSPAGQPTQETQYF TGTGCCAGCTCACCCGCGGGGCAACCAACACAAGAGACCCAGTACTTC
few TRBJ2-1 TRBV27 TRBD2 CASSLRLASRGYEQFF TGTGCCAGCAGTCTTCGACTAGCGTCGAGGGGCTATGAGCAGTTCTTC
- TRBJ1-1 TRBV2 - CASSERTMNTEAFF TGTGCCAGCAGTGAAAGGACTATGAACACTGAAGCTTTCTTT
- TRBJ1-5 TRBV5-1 - CASSFGGEGNQPQHF TGCGCCAGCAGCTTTGGAGGGGAGGGCAATCAGCCCCAGCATTTT
once TRBJ2-1 TRBV19 - CASSIHETATGEQFF TGTGCCAGTAGTATCCACGAGACGGCCACGGGTGAGCAGTTCTTC
- TRBJ2-7 TRBV28 - CASSLSLTINSYEQYF TGTGCCAGCAGTTTATCTCTGACGATAAACTCCTACGAGCAGTACTTC
few TRBJ1-4 TRBV28 - CASSLLQEKLFF TGTGCCAGCAGTTTACTACAAGAAAAACTGTTTTTT
few TRBJ1-1 TRBV5-4 TRBD1 CASSIDRANTEAFF TGTGCCAGCAGCATAGACAGGGCGAACACTGAAGCTTTCTTT
- TRBJ2-7 TRBV5-1 - CASSFERVREQYF TGCGCCAGCAGCTTTGAGCGGGTGAGAGAGCAGTACTTC
- TRBJ1-5 TRBV6-1 TRBD1 CATQGGVSQPQHF TGTGCCACCCAGGGGGGGGTGAGTCAGCCCCAGCATTTT
- TRBJ2-3 TRBV7-2 - CASSPNGQFSQYF TGTGCCAGCAGCCCGAACGGACAGTTTTCACAGTATTTT
few TRBJ2-3 TRBV28 - CASSLRGPDTQYF TGTGCCAGCAGTTTACGAGGGCCAGATACGCAGTATTTT
- TRBJ2-3 TRBV7-2 - CASSLGHGAGRTDTQYF TGTGCCAGCAGCTTAGGTCACGGAGCGGGTAGAACAGATACGCAGTATTTT
- TRBJ2-6 TRBV21-1 - CASSKGNWSSGANVLTF TGTGCCAGCAGCAAGGGTAACTGGAGCTCTGGGGCCAACGTCCTGACTTTC
- TRBJ2-2 TRBV7-3 - CASSERPTNTGELFF TGTGCCAGCAGCGAAAGGCCGACGAACACCGGGGAGCTGTTTTTT
- TRBJ2-2 TRBV2 - CASRGGLAGTGELFF TGTGCCAGCAGGGGGGGTTTGGCGGGCACCGGGGAGCTGTTTTTT
many TRBJ1-1 TRBV6-1 - CASSGQPNTEAFF TGTGCCAGCAGTGGACAGCCGAACACTGAAGCTTTCTTT
- TRBJ1-3 TRBV6-4 - CASSDGETSGNTIYF TGTGCCAGCAGTGACGGAGAGACCTCTGGAAACACCATATATTTT
- TRBJ2-3 TRBV5-4 - CASSLGLASSTDTQYF TGTGCCAGCAGCTTGGGTCTAGCTTCCAGCACAGATACGCAGTATTTT
- TRBJ2-5 TRBV10-3 TRBD2 CAISESGGRAGETQYF TGTGCCATCAGTGAGTCAGGAGGGAGGGCCGGAGAGACCCAGTACTTC
- TRBJ1-1 TRBV28 - CASSLQAYSGEAFF TGTGCCAGCAGTCTACAGGCTTACAGCGGTGAAGCTTTCTTT
- TRBJ2-1 TRBV5-6 - CASSLGGHGRTEQFF TGTGCCAGCAGCTTGGGGGGACATGGACGAACTGAGCAGTTCTTC
- TRBJ2-1 TRBV5-1 - CASRGGENEQFF TGCGCCAGCAGAGGGGGTGAAAATGAGCAGTTCTTC
- TRBJ2-3 TRBV5-1 TRBD2 CASSFNPGGDTQYF TGCGCCAGCAGCTTCAATCCCGGGGGGGATACGCAGTATTTT
- TRBJ1-4 TRBV5-1 - CASSLDGGRAEKLFF TGCGCCAGCAGCTTGGACGGGGGGCGCGCTGAAAAACTGTTTTTT
- TRBJ2-1 TRBV6-4 TRBD2 CASSRLAGVNEQFF TGTGCCAGCAGTCGACTAGCGGGAGTCAATGAGCAGTTCTTC
few TRBJ1-2 TRBV27 - CASSLSRFGGYTF TGTGCCAGCAGTTTATCGAGGTTTGGTGGCTACACCTTC
- TRBJ2-3 TRBV12-2 - CASRLVSWGSHAVIDTQYF TGTGCAAGTCGCTTAGTTTCGTGGGGCTCGCACGCGGTCATAGATACGCAGTATTTT
- TRBJ1-6 TRBV2 - CASSANIGSPLHF TGTGCCAGCAGTGCGAATATCGGTTCACCCCTCCACTTT
- TRBJ1-1 TRBV7-9 - CASSFSPPGPVTEAFF TGTGCCAGCAGCTTTTCCCCGCCAGGGCCGGTCACTGAAGCTTTCTTT
- TRBJ2-5 TRBV6-6 TRBD2 CASSRTSEVGTQYF TGTGCCAGCAGTCGGACTAGCGAGGTTGGGACCCAGTACTTC
- TRBJ2-3 TRBV4-1 - CASSQEGTSTDTQYF TGCGCCAGCAGCCAAGAAGGGACTAGCACAGATACGCAGTATTTT
- TRBJ2-1 TRBV6-5 TRBD2 CASSYDGRLAEQFF TGTGCCAGCAGTTACGATGGGAGACTAGCGGAGCAGTTCTTC
once TRBJ2-7 TRBV5-1 - CASSLAQRARGQCF TGCGCCAGCAGCTTGGCCCAGCGGGCGAGGGGGCAGTGCTTC
- TRBJ2-2 TRBV7-3 - CASSFGGADTGELFF TGTGCCAGCAGCTTCGGAGGGGCCGACACCGGGGAGCTGTTTTTT
- TRBJ1-3 TRBV20-1 - CSARDRDTIYF TGCAGTGCTAGGGATCGAGACACCATATATTTT
- TRBJ2-7 TRBV6-5 TRBD1 CASRRQGEQYF TGTGCCAGCAGACGACAGGGCGAGCAATACTTC
- TRBJ1-1 TRBV18 - CASSPPSTGPGGTEAFF TGTGCCAGCTCACCACCCTCCACCGGGCCCGGAGGGACTGAAGCTTTCTTT
- TRBJ1-3 TRBV9 - CASSVDGRGGNTIYF TGTGCCAGCAGCGTAGATGGCAGGGGTGGAAACACCATATATTTT
- TRBJ1-1 TRBV19 TRBD1 CASSTNRGTEAFF TGTGCCAGTAGTACCAACAGGGGGACTGAAGCTTTCTTT
- TRBJ1-2 TRBV7-9 - CASSLARRHYTF TGTGCCAGCAGCTTAGCCCGGCGTCACTACACCTTC
- TRBJ2-5 TRBV18 - CASSLGFAGQGETQYF TGTGCCAGCTCACTCGGCTTCGCGGGTCAGGGGGAGACCCAGTACTTC
- TRBJ1-4 TRBV30 - CAWSIRLNEKLFF TGTGCCTGGAGTATAAGGCTTAATGAAAAACTGTTTTTT
- TRBJ2-7 TRBV7-6 TRBD2 CASSGAGGFNEQYF TGTGCCAGCAGCGGAGCGGGGGGCTTCAACGAGCAGTACTTC
- TRBJ1-1 TRBV19 - CASSIAANTEAFF TGTGCCAGTAGTATAGCGGCGAACACTGAAGCTTTCTTT
many TRBJ2-7 TRBV6-6 - CASSYGGSRYEQYF TGTGCCAGCAGTTATGGGGGGAGTCGCTACGAGCAGTACTTC
- TRBJ1-5 TRBV25-1 - CASSYGTENQPQHF TGTGCCAGCAGTTACGGGACGGAGAATCAGCCCCAGCATTTT
- TRBJ2-7 TRBV11-3 - CASSPGGQVYEQYF TGTGCCAGCAGCCCGGGGGGCCAGGTCTACGAGCAGTACTTC